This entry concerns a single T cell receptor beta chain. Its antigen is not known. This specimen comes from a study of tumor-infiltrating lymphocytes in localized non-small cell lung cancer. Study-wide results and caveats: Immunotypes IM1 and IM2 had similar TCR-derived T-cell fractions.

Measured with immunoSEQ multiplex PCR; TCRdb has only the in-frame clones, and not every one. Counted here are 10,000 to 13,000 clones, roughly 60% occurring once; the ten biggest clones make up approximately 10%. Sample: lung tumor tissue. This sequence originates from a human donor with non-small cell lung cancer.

CDR3 DNA sequence: TGTGCCAGCAGCCCCTCCGGAAACACCATATATTTT. Encoded protein: CASSPSGNTIYF. The chain is built from TRBV7-2 and TRBJ1-3; the D is unclear. The CDR3 runs 12 residues. Germline assignment: CDR1 SGHTA and CDR2 FQGNSA. V was pared by 5 bases and J by 4 bases, with 6 bases between. Combining the CDR3 with reference TRBV7-2 and TRBJ1-3 gives the whole variable domain GAGVSQSPSNKVTEKGKDVELRCDPISGHTALYWYRQSLGQGLEFLIYFQGNSAPDKSGLPSDRFSAERTGGSVSTLTIQRTQQEDSAVYLCASSPSGNTIYFGEGSWLTVV.